This T cell receptor (beta chain) emerged from a study of cytomegalovirus exposure and HLA in healthy donors. On the study more broadly: Among several hundred genotyped donors, approximately 80% fell in the Caucasian-associated ancestry cluster. Broader study findings: The study labeled 164 TCR beta chains cytomegalovirus-associated. It was taken for granted in presence/absence analyses that sequencing depth across donors was roughly uniform. Later analysis placed DRB1 highest and HLA-C lowest in TCR association rates, which differed by HLA locus.

This CDR3 contains 14 residues. V trimming: 4 bases; J trimming: 8 bases; junction bases outside the gene matches: 9. Germline CDR1 SGHRS, CDR2 YFSETQ. Researchers ran the PCR with 60 Vbeta and 13 Jbeta primers. The data were produced by immunoSEQ multiplex PCR, yet TCRdb's version contains in-frame clones alone and is incomplete. The table shows 100,000 to 150,000 clones, with about 73% occurring only once. Turning to this clone: As yet, its antigen is unknown.

Sequencing used PBMCs. The chain employs TRBV5-1 and TRBJ2-1, with 7 nucleotides matching TRBD1. The TCR was taken from a woman aged 40 to 55 in good health and CMV-seropositive. CDR3 protein: CASSRVTGKDEQFF. In DNA form, the CDR3 reads TGCGCCAGCAGCCGCGTGACAGGGAAGGATGAGCAGTTCTTC. Variable domain in full (rest from reference TRBV5-1 and TRBJ2-1): KAGVTQTPRYLIKTRGQQVTLSCSPISGHRSVSWYQQTPGQGLQFLFEYFSETQRNKGNFPGRFSGRQFSNSRSEMNVSTLELGDSALYLCASSRVTGKDEQFFGPGTRLTVL.